The 30 T cell receptor beta chains given below trace back to one sample, sequenced in a study of blood T cell repertoires in COVID-19. Here immunoSEQ multiplex PCR was the method, and the copy in TCRdb shows in-frame clones only, minus some. The table has 95,000 to 150,000 clones, 71% seen once; the top ten hold 0.75% to 0.9%. The source material was peripheral blood. Every receptor here comes from a human donor with acute or convalescent COVID-19. The donor label of this sample is uncertain.

This chain uses TRBV30 with TRBJ2-1; 10 nucleotides align to TRBD2. This CDR3 comprises 15 residues. Germline V gene lookup returns CDR1 GTSNPN and CDR2 SVGIG (reference sequence). Losses at the gene ends were 0 bases for V and 11 bases for J; bases not matched to a gene: 10. CDR3 DNA: TGTGCCTGGAGTGTACGGGCTAGCGGGGGAGCGCAGCAGTTCTTC. It encodes CAWSVRASGGAQQFF.

The chain is built from TRBV6-5 and TRBJ1-5; 7 bases map to TRBD1. CDR3 length equals 15 residues. Trimming took 5 bases from V and 0 from J; bases not matched to a gene: 4. Germline V gene data show CDR1 as MNHEY and CDR2 as SVGAGI. CDR3 nucleotide sequence: TGTGCCAGCAGTCCCAGGGGGTATAGCAATCAGCCCCAGCATTTT. It specifies CASSPRGYSNQPQHF.

The chain is built from TRBV7-8 and TRBJ1-2; D gene ambiguous. This CDR3 is 14 amino acids long. Looked up from germline, CDR1 is SGHVS and CDR2 is FQNEAQ. V was cut by 1 base and J by 5 bases, with 11 bases left in between. The CDR3 DNA reads TGTGCCAGCAGCTTAGTCAACAAAAATTATGGCTACACCTTC. Translation gives CASSLVNKNYGYTF.

This chain connects TRBV19 to TRBJ1-5, with TRBD1 matching over 8 bases. V trimming: 5 bases; J trimming: 9 bases; junction bases outside the gene matches: 6. Looked up from germline, CDR1 is LNHDA and CDR2 is SQIVND (reference sequence). This CDR3 has 13 amino acids. The DNA of the CDR3 is TGTGCCAGTAGTCCAGGGGGCGAACGGCCCCAGCATTTT. This sequence encodes CASSPGGERPQHF.

V and J are TRBV3-1 (or the pseudogene TRBV3-2) and TRBJ1-1; TRBD1 agrees at 10 bases. CDR1 is LGHDT, CDR2 YNNKEL, per germline (reference sequence). This CDR3 has 14 amino acids. Trimming took 2 bases from V and 11 from J; bases not matched to a gene: 8. CDR3 sequence reads: CASSQRDRGVWAFF. The CDR3 region has the DNA TGTGCCAGCAGCCAACGGGACAGGGGCGTCTGGGCTTTCTTT.

CDR3 in DNA: TGTGCCAGCAGCCCGACTTATGAGCAGTTCTTC. The encoded protein is CASSPTYEQFF. The chain has TRBV2 and TRBJ2-1; the D is unclear. Germline V gives CDR1 SNHLY, CDR2 FYNNEI. V gave up 6 bases and J gave up 8 bases, with 8 bases separating them. The CDR3 totals 11 residues.

The CDR3 is CASRPYRGQETQYF. CDR3 DNA: TGCGCCAGCAGACCCTACAGGGGCCAAGAGACCCAGTACTTC. The V call is TRBV5-1, the J call TRBJ2-5; 7 bases match TRBD1. After removal of 5 bases from V and 1 base from J, the junction contained 5 bases not matched to a gene. Germline V CDR1 and CDR2: SGHRS, YFSETQ. The CDR3 has 14 residues.

V and J are TRBV6-1 and TRBJ1-1, with D unclear. Trimming left V 0 bases short and J 2 bases short, with 7 bases between. CDR1 is MNHNS, CDR2 SASEGT, per germline. This CDR3 comprises 14 residues. CDR3 coding DNA: TGTGCCAGCAGTGAAGCGAGGCCCAACACTGAAGCTTTCTTT. Residues: CASSEARPNTEAFF.

The V and J genes are TRBV5-1 and TRBJ1-5, with a weak D call TRBD1 (6 bases). Per germline, CDR1 SGHRS and CDR2 YFSETQ. Trimming shortened V by 2 bases and J by 2 bases, and 11 bases separated the two germline ends. This CDR3 has 15 amino acids. The CDR3 here is CASSLSSGGNQPQHF. The CDR3, as DNA: TGCGCCAGCAGCTTATCCTCAGGGGGCAATCAGCCCCAGCATTTT. The variable domain in full, with the rest retrieved from reference TRBV5-1 and TRBJ1-5, is KAGVTQTPRYLIKTRGQQVTLSCSPISGHRSVSWYQQTPGQGLQFLFEYFSETQRNKGNFPGRFSGRQFSNSRSEMNVSTLELGDSALYLCASSLSSGGNQPQHFGDGTRLSIL.

A note on this clone: A much bigger clone sits one base away, suggesting this may be a read error. Other DNA sequences within the sample encode an identical CDR3. The rearrangement joins TRBV3-1 (or the pseudogene TRBV3-2) to TRBJ2-3; possible D gene TRBD1, 6 bases. The germline V gene encodes CDR1 LGHDT and CDR2 YNNKEL (reference sequence). CDR3 length equals 15 residues. V lost 4 bases and J lost 0, with 11 bases in between. CDR3 residues: CASSPTGTSTDTQYF. In DNA, the CDR3 is TGTGCCAGCAGCCCGACAGGCACTAGCACAGATACGCAGTATTTT.

Ten or more counts support this clone. V gene TRBV7-3 combines with J gene TRBJ1-1, with D tentatively TRBD1 (5 bases). The germline V and J ends were trimmed by 5 bases and 2 bases, with 18 bases remaining between them. Per the germline V gene, CDR1 is SGHTA and CDR2 is FQGTGA. The CDR3 totals 16 residues. The CDR3 here is CASSPRHGGPNTEAFF. CDR3 coding DNA: TGTGCCAGCAGCCCACGGCACGGGGGTCCCAACACTGAAGCTTTCTTT.

This clone was counted only a few times. V gene TRBV3-1 (or the pseudogene TRBV3-2) combines with J gene TRBJ1-1; D might be TRBD1 (5 bases). The V end was cut by 6 bases, the J end by 6 bases, with 11 bases between. Germline V gene data show CDR1 as LGHDT and CDR2 as YNNKEL (reference sequence). This CDR3 is built from 12 residues. The chain's CDR3 is CASSLGVAEAFF. The CDR3 coding sequence is TGTGCCAGCAGTTTAGGGGTTGCTGAAGCTTTCTTT.

The chain recombines TRBV7-6 with TRBJ2-2, with a weak D call TRBD1 (7 bases). V was trimmed by 5 bases and J by 3 bases, leaving 16 bases between them. There are 16 residues in the CDR3. Germline V gene data show CDR1 as SGHVS and CDR2 as FNYEAQ. CDR3 nucleotides: TGTGCCAGCAGCAGCCGTGGAGGGGGCGACACCGGGGAGCTGTTTTTT. Protein product: CASSSRGGGDTGELFF.

This clone was observed a few times. The chain couples TRBV5-1 to TRBJ2-1; 7 nucleotides align to TRBD2. In germline, CDR1 is SGHRS, CDR2 YFSETQ. The V segment lost 4 bases and the J segment 10 bases; nucleotides outside the gene matches: 20. CDR3 length: 17 amino acids. The CDR3 sequence: CASSQQTSFGTFFEQFF. CDR3 coding DNA: TGCGCCAGCAGCCAACAGACTAGCTTCGGGACCTTCTTCGAGCAGTTCTTC. Looking up the rest from reference TRBV5-1 and TRBJ2-1 gives the full variable domain: KAGVTQTPRYLIKTRGQQVTLSCSPISGHRSVSWYQQTPGQGLQFLFEYFSETQRNKGNFPGRFSGRQFSNSRSEMNVSTLELGDSALYLCASSQQTSFGTFFEQFFGPGTRLTVL.

This chain connects TRBV30 to TRBJ2-1, with TRBD1 matching over 9 bases. Germline V gives CDR1 GTSNPN, CDR2 SVGIG (reference sequence). The CDR3 consists of 17 residues. V dropped 2 bases and J dropped 1; count of bases not matched to a gene: 9. The CDR3 here is CAWSPRDRVSSYNEQFF. CDR3 in DNA: TGTGCCTGGAGTCCTCGGGACAGGGTGTCTTCCTACAATGAGCAGTTCTTC.

The chain couples TRBV2 to TRBJ1-4, with TRBD1 matching 7 bases. Germline assignment: CDR1 SNHLY and CDR2 FYNNEI. Germline trimming cut 5 bases from V and 7 bases from J; bases unmatched to any gene: 7. CDR3 size: 14 residues. The CDR3 loop reads CASSRQGLFEKLFF. DNA of the CDR3: TGTGCCAGCAGTAGACAGGGTCTCTTTGAAAAACTGTTTTTT.

V gene TRBV4-2 combines with J gene TRBJ2-3, with 12 bases fitting TRBD2. The CDR3 loop spans 16 amino acids. V gave up 5 bases and J gave up 5 bases; unmatched junction bases: 8. CDR1 LGHNA and CDR2 YNFKEQ come from the germline V gene. The CDR3 loop is CASSEASGGAVDTQYF. The CDR3 nucleotides read TGTGCCAGCAGCGAGGCTAGCGGGGGGGCCGTAGATACGCAGTATTTT.

The chain has TRBV6-6 and TRBJ2-7; TRBD1 matches 9 bases. The V gene end was trimmed by 6 bases and the J gene end by 1 base; junction bases not matched to a gene: 4. CDR1 and CDR2 (germline): MNHNY, SVGAGI (reference sequence). CDR3 length: 14 amino acids. CDR3 sequence (DNA): TGTGCCAGCAGATCTGGGACAGGGTCCTACGAGCAGTACTTC. Residues: CASRSGTGSYEQYF.

The V call is TRBV28, the J call TRBJ1-4; D is undetermined. This CDR3 comprises 12 residues. The germline V gene has CDR1 MDHEN and CDR2 SYDVKM. V shed 3 bases and J shed 8 bases, with 7 bases lying between them. CDR3 region: CASSFLREKLFF. CDR3 nucleotides: TGTGCCAGCAGTTTTCTCCGGGAAAAACTGTTTTTT.

The rearrangement uses TRBV18 and TRBJ1-6; 9 bases match TRBD1. The CDR3 is 15 residues long. Per germline, CDR1 KGHSH and CDR2 LQKENI. The J segment lost 8 bases and the V segment lost 3 bases, leaving 5 bases of the junction unmatched. The CDR3, as DNA: TGTGCCAGCTCACCCGGACAGGGGTGGGATTCACCCCTCCACTTT. This sequence encodes CASSPGQGWDSPLHF.

The chain recombines TRBV7-2 with TRBJ1-4; D is perhaps TRBD1 (5 bases). There are 15 residues in the CDR3. The germline V and J ends were trimmed by 5 bases and 6 bases, with 16 bases remaining between them. In germline, CDR1 is SGHTA, CDR2 FQGNSA. The chain's CDR3 is CASSARRGKDEKLFF. As DNA, the CDR3 is TGTGCCAGCAGCGCCCGAAGGGGAAAGGATGAAAAACTGTTTTTT. The whole variable domain, filled in from reference TRBV7-2 and TRBJ1-4, reads GAGVSQSPSNKVTEKGKDVELRCDPISGHTALYWYRQSLGQGLEFLIYFQGNSAPDKSGLPSDRFSAERTGGSVSTLTIQRTQQEDSAVYLCASSARRGKDEKLFFGSGTQLSVL.

The CDR3 coding sequence is TGTGCCAGCAGCCAGGCCGCGGGGGGCGAGCAGTACGTC. Translated: CASSQAAGGEQYV. V gene TRBV14 combines with J gene TRBJ2-7; 8 bases are a match to TRBD2. The germline CDR1 and CDR2 sequences are SGHDN and FVKESK. V shed 3 bases, J shed 6 bases, and the junction held 4 bases outside the gene matches. The CDR3 has 13 amino acids.

By its share, this clone is medium-sized. The chain joins TRBV2 to TRBJ1-4, with 8 bases fitting TRBD1. The CDR3 runs 14 residues. Looked up from germline, CDR1 is SNHLY and CDR2 is FYNNEI. V lost 7 bases to trimming and J lost 3 bases; unmatched junction nucleotides: 4. CDR3: CASTRTGSNEKLFF. CDR3 nucleotides: TGTGCCAGCACACGGACAGGGTCTAATGAAAAACTGTTTTTT. The whole variable domain, remainder taken from reference TRBV2 and TRBJ1-4, is EPEVTQTPSHQVTQMGQEVILRCVPISNHLYFYWYRQILGQKVEFLVSFYNNEISEKSEIFDDQFSVERPDGSNFTLKIRSTKLEDSAMYFCASTRTGSNEKLFFGSGTQLSVL.

The chain links TRBV18 to TRBJ2-3; 8 nucleotides match TRBD2. This CDR3 spans 17 amino acids. The V gene's germline CDR1 is KGHSH and CDR2 LQKENI. V dropped 2 bases and J dropped 1; count of bases not matched to a gene: 8. In DNA, the CDR3 is TGTGCCAGCTCACCAGAGAGACTAGCGTCTGGCACAGATACGCAGTATTTT. It specifies CASSPERLASGTDTQYF.

The chain joins TRBV9 to TRBJ1-2; TRBD1 aligns across 8 bases. The CDR3 is made up of 13 amino acids. V was pared by 3 bases and J by 3 bases, with 1 base of the junction left unmatched. CDR1 is SGDLS, CDR2 YYNGEE, per germline. The CDR3 sequence: CASSATGDYGYTF. The CDR3 coding sequence is TGTGCCAGCAGCGCGACAGGGGACTATGGCTACACCTTC.

This CDR3 reads CASSIDAGTRYEQYF. The CDR3 DNA follows: TGTGCCAGTAGTATAGACGCGGGGACGCGGTACGAGCAGTACTTC. This chain uses TRBV19 with TRBJ2-7; possibly TRBD2 for D (6 bases). Trimming pared 0 bases from V and 4 bases from J, leaving 13 bases between. CDR1 is LNHDA, CDR2 SQIVND, per germline (reference sequence). The CDR3 has 15 amino acids.

The rearrangement links TRBV5-1 to TRBJ1-2; TRBD1 matches 7 bases. This CDR3 is built from 16 residues. The germline gives CDR1 SGHRS, CDR2 YFSETQ. V dropped 7 bases and J dropped 1; count of bases not matched to a gene: 13. This chain's CDR3 is CASRRNSRQGNYGYTF. CDR3 sequence (DNA): TGCGCCAGCCGCCGAAACTCGAGACAGGGTAACTATGGCTACACCTTC.

This clone occurred once. The genes are TRBV29-1 and TRBJ1-1, with D possibly matching TRBD1 (6 bases). With 4 bases removed from V and 0 bases from J, the gap between germline ends came to 9 bases. Looked up from germline, CDR1 is SQVTM and CDR2 is ANQGSEA. CDR3 length equals 13 residues. CDR3 amino acids: CSVGQALNTEAFF. The CDR3 nucleotides read TGCAGCGTTGGACAGGCATTGAACACTGAAGCTTTCTTT. The whole variable domain, filled in from reference TRBV29-1 and TRBJ1-1, reads SAVISQKPSRDICQRGTSLTIQCQVDSQVTMMFWYRQQPGQSLTLIATANQGSEATYESGFVIDKFPISRPNLTFSTLTVSNMSPEDSSIYLCSVGQALNTEAFFGQGTRLTVV.

The chain recombines TRBV7-9 with TRBJ2-3, with TRBD2 identical over 7 bases. V was pared by 4 bases and J by 4 bases, with 17 bases of the junction left unmatched. Germline assignment: CDR1 SEHNR and CDR2 FQNEAQ (reference sequence). There are 18 residues in the CDR3. The chain's CDR3 is CASSSRLGAGLEADTQYF. DNA of the CDR3: TGTGCCAGCAGCTCCCGTCTCGGGGCCGGACTAGAGGCAGATACGCAGTATTTT.

The J gene is TRBJ1-6, the V gene TRBV5-4; a weak D match, TRBD1 (5 bases). Germline assignment: CDR1 SGHNT and CDR2 YYREEE (reference sequence). Trimming shortened V by 0 bases and J by 3 bases, and 10 bases separated the two germline ends. The CDR3 has 16 amino acids. CDR3 loop: CASSLGRVFYNSPLHF. The CDR3 DNA reads TGTGCCAGCAGCTTGGGCAGGGTGTTCTATAATTCACCCCTCCACTTT.